Given below is one TCR beta chain in context. Enrollees, roughly 18 to 90 years old, lived in about two dozen US areas. The data belong to a study of blood T cell repertoires in COVID-19. Clones were read by immunoSEQ multiplex PCR, and TCRdb kept only the in-frame ones, dropping some. Of about 250,000 clones listed, approximately 78% are singletons. The sample was PBMCs or T cells enriched from blood (not recorded which). This TCR came from a man in his forties who had been exposed to COVID-19.

The CDR3 loop is CASGGGLASNNEQFF. CDR3 DNA sequence: TGCGCCAGTGGGGGGGGACTAGCATCTAACAATGAGCAGTTCTTC. This chain connects TRBV10-1 to TRBJ2-1; 9 positions agree with TRBD2. J gave up 5 bases and V 9 bases, and 11 bases lay outside the gene matches. Per germline, CDR1 WNHNN and CDR2 SYGVQD (reference sequence). CDR3 size: 15 residues.